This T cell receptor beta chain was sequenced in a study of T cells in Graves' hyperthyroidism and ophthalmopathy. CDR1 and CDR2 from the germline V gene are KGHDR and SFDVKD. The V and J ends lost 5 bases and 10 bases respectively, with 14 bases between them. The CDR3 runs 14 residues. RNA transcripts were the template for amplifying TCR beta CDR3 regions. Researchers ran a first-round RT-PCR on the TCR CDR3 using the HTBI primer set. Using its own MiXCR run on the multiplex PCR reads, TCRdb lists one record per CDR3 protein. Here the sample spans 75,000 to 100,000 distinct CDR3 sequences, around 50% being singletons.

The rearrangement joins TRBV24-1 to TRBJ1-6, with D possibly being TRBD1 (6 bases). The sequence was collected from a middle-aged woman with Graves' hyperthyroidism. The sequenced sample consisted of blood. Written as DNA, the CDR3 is TGTGCCACCAGTGGGGGGCAGGGAGGATCACCCCTCCACTTT. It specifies CATSGGQGGSPLHF.